This T cell receptor beta chain was identified in a study of blood T cells in healthy people across ages (dated by TCRdb to between 2014 and 2017). About the full investigation: Template switching captured roughly one uniquely barcoded TCR beta cDNA molecule per two T cells in model experiments. Donors were grouped into four age groups: young (average approximately 15 years), middle-aged (roughly 40), aged (around 56) and long-lived (82). Donors of different ages were randomly distributed across sequencing lanes to avoid experimental bias. The study measured age-related changes in TCR beta repertoire diversity using deep sequencing normalized with unique cDNA molecular identifiers. The study analyzed two additional independent replicas of 1 million unique cDNA reads from the same blood draw for two donors, one aged 18 to 30 and one aged 80 or older.

With respect to this clonotype: What this receptor recognizes is not known. No base-level quality is on record; no much larger clone is a single base apart.

The library came from 5' RACE. Sequencing was carried out with an Illumina HiSeq 2500. A second PCR of about 6 to 11 cycles was run with a J-beta primer mix and a sample-barcoded 5' primer. A unique molecular identifier was introduced onto each TCR beta cDNA molecule by a template-switch 5' adaptor carrying 12 random nucleotides. At least 2.5 million CDR3-containing paired-end reads were obtained from each sample. First-strand cDNA synthesis was performed from all RNA using the Mint cDNA synthesis kit, with priming by a TRBC-specific oligonucleotide. Following uracil-DNA glycosylase treatment, a first 18-cycle PCR with universal primers M1SS and BC2_uni_R was performed on all cDNA. In the paper's pipeline: For normalization, 1 million high-quality reads, each with a distinct molecular identifier, were randomly selected from each sample. Reads sharing molecular identifiers were discarded rather than binned into consensus sequences. MiTCR, with a Q25 quality threshold and the strictest error-elimination algorithm, was used for CDR3 identification, clonotype clustering and error correction. A nonparametric unseen species model using Euler transformation provided a lower-bound estimate of total TCR beta diversity. The raw public data were reprocessed by TCRdb itself: fastp quality trimming at Q25, MiXCR clonotype calling, in-frame beta chains only. Each CDR3 protein gets just one entry, which takes the most common genes and DNA from the rows behind it. For this entry, the V and J calls and clone size follow TCRdb and not the study's own pipeline. The sample table shows roughly 500,000 distinct CDR3 sequences, and about 26% are seen once. The ten largest clones represent roughly 18% of the sample.

Donors were a few dozen systemically healthy Caucasian individuals from Russia aged 6 to 90 years. Each donor gave 8 to 10 milliliters of peripheral blood, drawn into EDTA-treated Vacutainer tubes. Ficoll-Paque density-gradient centrifugation was used to isolate PBMCs, with at least 7 million per sample. Total RNA was extracted from PBMCs with Trizol reagent, with at least 5 micrograms obtained per sample. For every donor, an aliquot of PBMCs went through flow cytometry to measure the percentages of naive CD45RAhigh/CD27high T cells. From its cysteine to its phenylalanine, the CDR3 spans 15 amino acids. Only CDR3 DNA remains: 45 bases, in frame from the first base. Trimming at the junction amounts to 1 base on V and 5 bases on J, and the germline ends lie 14 bases apart. Via the germline V gene, CDR1 is SGHTA and CDR2 FQGNSA. What the study reported, not specific to this receptor: As age increased, observed TCR beta diversity per million T cells dropped in a roughly linear way, and a significant reduction was already evident by age approximately 40. Estimates of total diversity based on one million sequenced T cells were considered lower bounds and underestimates. There was a strong correlation between observed TCR beta diversity and the percentage of naive T cells measured by flow cytometry. Bulk unsorted PBMC profiling prevented conclusive comparison of naive and antigen-experienced compartments. The long-lived group showed more naive CD4+ T cells, fewer expanded clones and increased TCR diversity than the aged group, suggesting age selection. The CMV infection status of donors was not known, potentially confounding age-related changes in expanded clonotypes.

The source material was blood. The rearranged segments are TRBV7-2 and TRBJ2-5; a tentative D match to TRBD2 spans 6 bases. This receptor was taken from a woman in her 70s in good health. The CDR3 protein: CASSLVGTGRETQYF. In nucleotides, the sequence is TGTGCCAGCAGCTTAGTTGGGACTGGTAGGGAGACCCAGTACTTC.